The T cell receptor (beta chain) described here comes from a study of blood T cells in healthy people across ages. Through a sample-barcoded 5' primer and a J-beta primer mix, a second PCR was run for 7 to 11 cycles. TCRdb itself ran the 5' RACE reads through MiXCR, one entry per CDR3 protein. The sample has some 1.7 million distinct CDR3 sequences, under 30% seen once. This clonotype has more than one count but fewer than ten. Its target is unknown. Study-level results: CMV status of donors was unknown, possibly confounding expanded clonotype changes. The authors considered diversity estimates from one million T cells to be underestimates. The unsorted PBMCs prevented any conclusive comparison of naive versus antigen-experienced cells.

Trimming shortened V by 5 bases and J by 2 bases, and 15 bases separated the two germline ends. CDR3 length: 14 residues. The germline CDR1 and CDR2 sequences are SQVTM and ANQGSEA. This sequence originates from a woman aged 30 to 39 in good health. Sequenced material: blood. V gene TRBV29-1 combines with J gene TRBJ1-2, with D perhaps TRBD1 (6 bases). DNA of the CDR3: TGCAGCGTTCTACAAAACAGGGTGAACTATGGCTACACCTTC. Its translation: CSVLQNRVNYGYTF.